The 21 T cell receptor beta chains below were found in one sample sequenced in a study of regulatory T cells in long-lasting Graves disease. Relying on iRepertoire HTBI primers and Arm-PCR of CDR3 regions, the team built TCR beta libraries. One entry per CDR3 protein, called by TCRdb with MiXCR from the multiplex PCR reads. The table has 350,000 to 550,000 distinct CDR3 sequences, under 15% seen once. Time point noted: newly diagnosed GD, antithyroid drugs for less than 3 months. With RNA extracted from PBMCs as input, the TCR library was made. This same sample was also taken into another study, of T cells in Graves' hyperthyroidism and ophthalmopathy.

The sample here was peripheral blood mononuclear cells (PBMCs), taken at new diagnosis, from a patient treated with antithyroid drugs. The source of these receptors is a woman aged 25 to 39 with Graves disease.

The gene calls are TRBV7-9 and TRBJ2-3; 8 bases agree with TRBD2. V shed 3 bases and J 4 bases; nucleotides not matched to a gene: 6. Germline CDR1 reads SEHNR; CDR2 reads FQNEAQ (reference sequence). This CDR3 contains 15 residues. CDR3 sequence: CASSLRGAAADTQYF. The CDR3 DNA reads TGTGCCAGCAGCTTGCGGGGGGCAGCAGCAGATACGCAGTATTTT.

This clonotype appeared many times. The CDR3 protein is CASSPGLAGLSYNEQFF. The CDR3 DNA is TGCGCCAGCAGCCCGGGACTAGCGGGACTCTCCTACAATGAGCAGTTCTTC. V is TRBV5-1 and J is TRBJ2-1, with 13 bases aligning to TRBD2. V shed 4 bases and J 0 bases; nucleotides not matched to a gene: 4. CDR1 and CDR2 (germline): SGHRS, YFSETQ. This CDR3 contains 17 residues.

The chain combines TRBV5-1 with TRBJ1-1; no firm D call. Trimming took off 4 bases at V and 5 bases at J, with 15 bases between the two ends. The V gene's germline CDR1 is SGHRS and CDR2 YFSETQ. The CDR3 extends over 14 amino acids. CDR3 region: CASSRREGRTEAFF. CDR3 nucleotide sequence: TGCGCCAGCAGCCGGCGGGAGGGTCGAACTGAAGCTTTCTTT.

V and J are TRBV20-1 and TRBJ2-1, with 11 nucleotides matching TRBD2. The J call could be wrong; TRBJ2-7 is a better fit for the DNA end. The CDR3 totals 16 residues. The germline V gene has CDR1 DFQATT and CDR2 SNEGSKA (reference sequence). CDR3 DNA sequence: TGCAGTGCTACCGGGACTAGCGGCAGGAGGAGGGACGAGCAGTACTTC. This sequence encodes CSATGTSGRRRDEQYF.

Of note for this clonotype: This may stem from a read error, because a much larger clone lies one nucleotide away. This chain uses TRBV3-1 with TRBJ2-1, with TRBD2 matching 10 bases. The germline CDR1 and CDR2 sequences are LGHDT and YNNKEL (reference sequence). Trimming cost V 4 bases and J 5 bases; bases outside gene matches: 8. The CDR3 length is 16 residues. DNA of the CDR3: TGTGCCAGCAGCCCAACTGGACTAGCGGTCCACAATGAGCAGTTCTTC. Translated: CASSPTGLAVHNEQFF.

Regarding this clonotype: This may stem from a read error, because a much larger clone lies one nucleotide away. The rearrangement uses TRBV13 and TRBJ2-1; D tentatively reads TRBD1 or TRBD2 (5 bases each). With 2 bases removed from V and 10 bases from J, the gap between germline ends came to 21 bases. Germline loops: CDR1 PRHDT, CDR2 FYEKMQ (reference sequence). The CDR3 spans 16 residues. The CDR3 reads CASSLFGGVGSYEQFF. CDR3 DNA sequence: TGTGCCAGCAGCTTATTTGGGGGAGTGGGCTCCTACGAGCAGTTCTTC.

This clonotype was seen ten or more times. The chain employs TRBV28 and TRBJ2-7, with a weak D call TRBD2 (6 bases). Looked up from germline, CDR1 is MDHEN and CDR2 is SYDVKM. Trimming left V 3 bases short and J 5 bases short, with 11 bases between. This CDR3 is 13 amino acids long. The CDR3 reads CASSLGGGDEQYF. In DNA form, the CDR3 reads TGTGCCAGCAGTTTGGGGGGAGGCGACGAGCAGTACTTC.

CDR3 amino acids: CASSLTGGYNEQFF. The CDR3 region has the DNA TGTGCCAGCAGCTTAACAGGGGGATACAATGAGCAGTTCTTC. The chain links TRBV7-9 to TRBJ2-1, with 8 bases matching TRBD1. Germline CDR1 reads SEHNR; CDR2 reads FQNEAQ (reference sequence). CDR3 length: 14 residues. Trimming took 2 bases from V and 4 from J; bases not matched to a gene: 1.

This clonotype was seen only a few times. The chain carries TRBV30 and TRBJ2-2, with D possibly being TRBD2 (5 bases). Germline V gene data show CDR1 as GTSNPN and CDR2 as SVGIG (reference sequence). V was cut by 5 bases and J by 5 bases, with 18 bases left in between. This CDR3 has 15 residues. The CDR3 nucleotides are TGTGCCTGGGAGGATCGCGGGCGAAGGACCGGGGAGCTGTTTTTT. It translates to CAWEDRGRRTGELFF.

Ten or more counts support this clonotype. Written as DNA, the CDR3 is TGTGCCTGGAGTCTTGGAGGGCCAAGCAATCAGCCCCAGCATTTT. Translating it yields CAWSLGGPSNQPQHF. The chain employs TRBV30 and TRBJ1-5; D is ambiguous. V was pared by 2 bases and J by 1 base, with 12 bases between. CDR1 and CDR2 (germline): GTSNPN, SVGIG (reference sequence). There are 15 residues in the CDR3.

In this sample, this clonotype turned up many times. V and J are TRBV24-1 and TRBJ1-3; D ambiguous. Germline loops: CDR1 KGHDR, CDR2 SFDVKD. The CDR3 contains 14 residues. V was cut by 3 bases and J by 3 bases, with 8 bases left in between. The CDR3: CATSDTDGGNTIYF. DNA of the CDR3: TGTGCCACCAGTGATACGGACGGTGGAAACACCATATATTTT.

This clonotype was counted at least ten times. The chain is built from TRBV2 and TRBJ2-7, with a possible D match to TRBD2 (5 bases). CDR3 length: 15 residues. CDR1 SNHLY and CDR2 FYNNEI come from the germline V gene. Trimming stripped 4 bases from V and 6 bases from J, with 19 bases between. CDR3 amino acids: CASSGPGERAGEQYF. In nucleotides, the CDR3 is TGTGCCAGCAGTGGGCCCGGGGAGAGGGCGGGCGAGCAGTACTTC.

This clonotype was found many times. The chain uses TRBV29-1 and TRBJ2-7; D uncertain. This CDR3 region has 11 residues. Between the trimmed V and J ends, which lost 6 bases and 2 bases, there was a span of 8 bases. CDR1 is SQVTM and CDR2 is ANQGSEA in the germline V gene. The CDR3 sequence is CSVGKAYEQYF. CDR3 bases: TGCAGCGTGGGGAAGGCCTACGAGCAGTACTTC.

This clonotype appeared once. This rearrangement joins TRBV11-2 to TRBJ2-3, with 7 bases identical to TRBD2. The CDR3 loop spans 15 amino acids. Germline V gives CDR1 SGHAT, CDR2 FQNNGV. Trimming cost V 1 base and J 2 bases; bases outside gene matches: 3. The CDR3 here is CASSLGGGLTDTQYF. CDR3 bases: TGTGCCAGCAGCTTAGGGGGGGGACTCACAGATACGCAGTATTTT.

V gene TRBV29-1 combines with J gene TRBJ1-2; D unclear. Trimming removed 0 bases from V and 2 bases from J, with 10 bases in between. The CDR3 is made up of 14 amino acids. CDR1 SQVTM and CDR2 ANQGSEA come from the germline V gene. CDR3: CSVEDLSSNYGYTF. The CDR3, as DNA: TGCAGCGTTGAAGATCTTAGCTCAAACTATGGCTACACCTTC.

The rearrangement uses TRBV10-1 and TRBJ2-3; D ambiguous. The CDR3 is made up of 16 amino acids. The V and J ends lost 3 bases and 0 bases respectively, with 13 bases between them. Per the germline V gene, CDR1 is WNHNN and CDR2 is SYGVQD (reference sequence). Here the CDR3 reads CASSDSLGRSTDTQYF. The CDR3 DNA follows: TGCGCCAGCAGTGATAGCTTGGGTCGGAGCACAGATACGCAGTATTTT.

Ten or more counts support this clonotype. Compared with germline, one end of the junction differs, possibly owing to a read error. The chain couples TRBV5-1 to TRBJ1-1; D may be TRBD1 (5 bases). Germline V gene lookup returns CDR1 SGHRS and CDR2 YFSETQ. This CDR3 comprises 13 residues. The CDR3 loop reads CASSLTANTEAFF. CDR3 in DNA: TGTGCCAGCAGCTTGACAGCGAACACTGAAGCTTTCTTT.

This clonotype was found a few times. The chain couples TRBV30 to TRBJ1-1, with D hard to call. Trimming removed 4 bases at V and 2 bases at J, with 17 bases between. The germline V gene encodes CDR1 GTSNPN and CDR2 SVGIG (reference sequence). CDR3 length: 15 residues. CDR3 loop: CAWNKIRIQNTEAFF. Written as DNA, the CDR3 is TGTGCCTGGAATAAAATTCGGATCCAAAACACTGAAGCTTTCTTT. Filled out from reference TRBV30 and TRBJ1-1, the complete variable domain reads SQTIHQWPATLVQPVGSPLSLECTVEGTSNPNLYWYRQAAGRGLQLLFYSVGIGQISSEVPQNLSASRPQDRQFILSSKKLLLSDSGFYLCAWNKIRIQNTEAFFGQGTRLTVV.

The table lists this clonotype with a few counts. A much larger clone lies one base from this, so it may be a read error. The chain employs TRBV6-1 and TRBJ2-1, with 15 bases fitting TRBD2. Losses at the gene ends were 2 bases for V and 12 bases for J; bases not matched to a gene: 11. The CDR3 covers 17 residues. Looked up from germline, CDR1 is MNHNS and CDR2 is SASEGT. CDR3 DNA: TGTGCCAGCAGTGAAAGGGGACTAGCGGGAGGATGGGATGGGCAGTTCTTC. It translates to CASSERGLAGGWDGQFF.

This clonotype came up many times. CDR3 loop: CASSLAGTITDTQYF. CDR3 sequence (DNA): TGTGCCAGCAGCTTAGCGGGCACAATCACAGATACGCAGTATTTT. The chain joins TRBV7-2 to TRBJ2-3; D ambiguous. V dropped 0 bases and J dropped 2 bases, with 9 bases sitting between them. This CDR3 comprises 15 residues. CDR1 and CDR2 from the germline V gene are SGHTA and FQGNSA.

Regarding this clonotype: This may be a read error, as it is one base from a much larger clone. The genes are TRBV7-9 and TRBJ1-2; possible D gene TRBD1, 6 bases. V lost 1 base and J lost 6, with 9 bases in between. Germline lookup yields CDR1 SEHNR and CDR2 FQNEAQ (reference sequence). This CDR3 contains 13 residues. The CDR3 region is CASSLEGVDGYTF. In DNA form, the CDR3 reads TGTGCCAGCAGCTTAGAGGGGGTAGATGGCTACACCTTC.